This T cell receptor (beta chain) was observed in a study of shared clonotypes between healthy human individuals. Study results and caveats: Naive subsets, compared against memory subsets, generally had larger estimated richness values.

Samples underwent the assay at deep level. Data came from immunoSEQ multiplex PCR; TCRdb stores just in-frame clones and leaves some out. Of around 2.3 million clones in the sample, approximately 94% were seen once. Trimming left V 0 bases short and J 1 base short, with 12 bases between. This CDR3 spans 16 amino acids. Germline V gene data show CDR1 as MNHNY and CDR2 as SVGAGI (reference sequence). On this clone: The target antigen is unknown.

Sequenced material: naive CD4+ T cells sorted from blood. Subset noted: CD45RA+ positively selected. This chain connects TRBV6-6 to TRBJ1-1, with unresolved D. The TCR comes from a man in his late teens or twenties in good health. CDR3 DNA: TGTGCCAGCAGTTACTCGAAGGGAGAGGCGAACACTGAAGCTTTCTTT. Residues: CASSYSKGEANTEAFF.